This T cell receptor beta chain was sequenced during a study of CD8+ T cells in alopecia areata. Broader study findings: Clonality in lesional scalp, especially alopecia totalis/universalis, exceeded that of normal scalp.

To note about this clone: Its matching antigen is unknown.

Isolated RNA was reverse transcribed into cDNA used as the sequencing template. Assay: immunoSEQ multiplex PCR; the TCRdb copy retains only in-frame clones and omits some. The sample shows over 150,000 clones, 50% to 70% of them seen only once. CDR3 size: 14 residues. Germline trimming cut 8 bases from V and 5 bases from J; bases unmatched to any gene: 9. The germline V gene encodes CDR1 WSHSY and CDR2 SAAADI. Material: CD4+ T cells sorted from blood, obtained at week 0. This TCR derives from a human donor with alopecia areata. This chain links TRBV10-2 with TRBJ2-5, with 9 bases matching TRBD1. The CDR3 DNA is TGCGCCAGCTCACACAGGGGGCGCGGGGAGACCCAGTACTTC. Its protein product is CASSHRGRGETQYF.